The 12 T cell receptor beta chains below all came from one sample that was sequenced in a study of post-analysis software for immune sequencing data. Study-level points and caveats: A few TRBV segments (TRBV5-6, TRBV5-1 and TRBV20-1 among them) occurred more frequently in patients than in controls.

Built from TCR beta cDNA, the libraries had unique molecular identifiers in them. A single record per CDR3 protein comes from TCRdb applying MiXCR to the PCR reads. This sample has around 180,000 distinct CDR3 sequences; approximately 30% occur once, and the top ten carry approximately 1.4%. No cognate antigen is known for these TCRs. The specimen sequenced was blood. The receptors stem from a girl aged 5-17 years with multiple sclerosis.

The table lists this clonotype with a few counts. The chain uses TRBV5-1 and TRBJ2-1; D unclear. V lost 0 bases and J 1 base, leaving 5 bases between the germline ends. This CDR3 has 14 residues. Looked up from germline, CDR1 is SGHRS and CDR2 is YFSETQ. The CDR3 DNA follows: TGCGCCAGCAGCTTGGAGTTGTCCTACAATGAGCAGTTCTTC. It yields the protein CASSLELSYNEQFF.

On this clonotype itself: This clone may be a read error of a much larger clone one base away. Written as DNA, the CDR3 is TGCAGCGGTTCAGACGCTTTAGTGCGAAGTGAGCAGTACTTC. Translated, it gives CSGSDALVRSEQYF. The rearrangement uses TRBV29-1 and TRBJ2-5; D remains ambiguous. The CDR3 runs 14 residues. Looked up from germline, CDR1 is SQVTM and CDR2 is ANQGSEA. V shed 7 bases and J shed 11 bases, with 26 bases lying between them.

On this clonotype itself: A much larger clone lies a single base off, so this may be a read error. This chain joins TRBV5-6 and TRBJ2-5; D gene uncertain. The CDR3 has 13 residues. Germline V gene sequence: CDR1 SGHDT, CDR2 YYEEEE. CDR3 residues: CTSSPEHGETQYF. The DNA of the CDR3 is TGTACCAGCAGCCCGGAGCATGGGGAGACCCAGTACTTC.

This clonotype was found many times. This chain links TRBV28 with TRBJ2-1; either TRBD1 or TRBD2 may fit D (6 bases each). V lost 4 bases to trimming and J lost 2 bases, with 18 bases between them. The germline V gene encodes CDR1 MDHEN and CDR2 SYDVKM. The length of the CDR3 is 17 residues. The CDR3 here is CASSSPIGGLPYNEQFF. As DNA, the CDR3 is TGTGCCAGCAGTTCTCCAATCGGGGGCCTCCCCTACAATGAGCAGTTCTTC. The entire variable domain, with the rest obtained from reference TRBV28 and TRBJ2-1, is as follows: DVKVTQSSRYLVKRTGEKVFLECVQDMDHENMFWYRQDPGLGLRLIYFSYDVKMKEKGDIPEGYSVSREKKERFSLILESASTNQTSMYLCASSSPIGGLPYNEQFFGPGTRLTVL.

This clonotype was picked up many times. The chain has TRBV5-6 and TRBJ2-1; no definite D call. This CDR3 contains 14 residues. Looked up from germline, CDR1 is SGHDT and CDR2 is YYEEEE. The V and J ends lost 2 bases and 9 bases respectively, with 15 bases between them. The CDR3 DNA reads as TGTGCCAGCAGCTTTAACCTGGCTGGGGTTGAGCAGTTCTTC. This translates into CASSFNLAGVEQFF.

This clonotype was picked up many times. This chain links TRBV20-1 with TRBJ2-1; D is unresolved. Trimming took off 3 bases at V and 0 bases at J, with 18 bases between the two ends. The length of the CDR3 is 17 residues. Per the germline V gene, CDR1 is DFQATT and CDR2 is SNEGSKA (reference sequence). CDR3 sequence: CSARVASAKSSYNEQFF. The CDR3 DNA is TGCAGTGCTAGGGTTGCGAGCGCCAAGAGCTCCTACAATGAGCAGTTCTTC.

The CDR3 loop reads CSARGRVLAYEQYF. CDR3 nucleotides: TGCAGTGCCCGGGGGAGGGTCTTGGCCTACGAGCAGTACTTC. This chain uses TRBV20-1 with TRBJ2-7; 7 bases line up with TRBD2. The ends lost 6 bases at V and 2 bases at J; junction bases unmatched: 10. The CDR3 consists of 14 residues. CDR1 and CDR2 from the germline V gene are DFQATT and SNEGSKA (reference sequence).

As concerns this clonotype: A much larger clone differs by one base, so this may be a read error. The rearrangement links TRBV29-1 to TRBJ2-1, with a tentative D call TRBD2 (6 bases). CDR1 is SQVTM, CDR2 ANQGSEA, per germline. CDR3 size: 14 residues. The V end was cut by 1 base, the J end by 13 bases, with 20 bases between. CDR3 in DNA: TGCAGCGTTGAAGGGGTGGGAGGCGAAGAGACCCAGTTCTTC. Amino acid sequence: CSVEGVGGEETQFF.

This clonotype was detected many times. The chain joins TRBV9 to TRBJ1-2; D gene ambiguous. The CDR3 sequence is 13 residues long. From germline, CDR1 is SGDLS and CDR2 YYNGEE. Trimming left V 3 bases short and J 2 bases short, with 8 bases between. CDR3 amino acids: CASSGVSNYGYTF. CDR3 coding DNA: TGTGCCAGCAGCGGCGTGTCCAACTATGGCTACACCTTC. Drawing the rest from reference TRBV9 and TRBJ1-2, the complete variable domain is DSGVTQTPKHLITATGQRVTLRCSPRSGDLSVYWYQQSLDQGLQFLIQYYNGEERAKGNILERFSAQQFPDLHSELNLSSLELGDSALYFCASSGVSNYGYTFGSGTRLTVV.

This clonotype was counted between two and nine times. The V gene is TRBV5-1, the J gene TRBJ2-3; D remains unclear. V lost 2 bases and J 6 bases, leaving 10 bases between the germline ends. CDR1 is SGHRS and CDR2 is YFSETQ in the germline V gene. This CDR3 is 13 amino acids long. The CDR3 DNA reads TGCGCCAGCAGCTTTCTGACTTCGGATACGCAGTATTTT. Its translation is CASSFLTSDTQYF.

This clonotype was observed at least ten times. This chain links TRBV27 with TRBJ2-7; TRBD2 might be the D (6 bases). The ends were cut back, 6 bases at V and 0 bases at J, with 15 bases in the middle. Germline CDR1 reads MNHEY; CDR2 reads SMNVEV (reference sequence). CDR3 length: 15 residues. The DNA of the CDR3 is TGTGCCAGCAGCATCCGAGCGGGTATCTCCTACGAGCAGTACTTC. This codes for CASSIRAGISYEQYF.

This clonotype was detected ten times or more. The chain is built from TRBV28 and TRBJ2-7; D not resolved. Looked up from germline, CDR1 is MDHEN and CDR2 is SYDVKM. The CDR3 loop spans 14 amino acids. The V gene lost 6 bases and the J gene lost 1 base, with 13 bases spanning the gap. The CDR3 loop is CASRDQKTSYEQYF. In DNA, the CDR3 is TGTGCCAGCAGAGATCAGAAGACTTCCTACGAGCAGTACTTC.